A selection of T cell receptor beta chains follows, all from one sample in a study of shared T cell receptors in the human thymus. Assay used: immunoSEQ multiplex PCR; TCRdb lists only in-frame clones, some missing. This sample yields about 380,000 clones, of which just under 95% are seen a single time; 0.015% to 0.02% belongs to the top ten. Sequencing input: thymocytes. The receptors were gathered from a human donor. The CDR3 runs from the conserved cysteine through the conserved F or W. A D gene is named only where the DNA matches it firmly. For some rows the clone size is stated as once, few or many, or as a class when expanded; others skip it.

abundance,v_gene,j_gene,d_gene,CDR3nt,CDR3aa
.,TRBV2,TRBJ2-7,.,TGTGCCAGCCCCACCTCGGCAGGGCAGTCCTACGAGCAGTACTTC,CASPTSAGQSYEQYF
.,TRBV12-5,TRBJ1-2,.,TGTGCTAGTGGTTTGGTAGTGGGGGGCCGCCTCTATGGCTACACCTTC,CASGLVVGGRLYGYTF
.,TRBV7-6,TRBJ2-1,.,TGTGCCAGCAGCTTATGGCTAGCGACCTACAATGAGCAGTTCTTC,CASSLWLATYNEQFF
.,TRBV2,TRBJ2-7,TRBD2,TGTGCCAGTCGAACTAGCGGGTTCTACGAGCAGTACTTC,CASRTSGFYEQYF
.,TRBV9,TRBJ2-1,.,TGTGCCAGCAGCGTAGAGCCTAGGTGGGCCAATGAGCAGTTCTTC,CASSVEPRWANEQFF
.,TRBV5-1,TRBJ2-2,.,TGCGCCAGCAGGGAAGGACAGGAGCTGTTTTTT,CASREGQELFF
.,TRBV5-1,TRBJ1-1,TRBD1,TGCGCCAGCAGCCCTATGGACAGGGCACTATGGAACACTGAAGCTTTCTTT,CASSPMDRALWNTEAFF
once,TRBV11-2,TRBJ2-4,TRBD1,TGTGCCAGCAGCCAGAGAGGGGGCAGAAACATTCAGTACTTC,CASSQRGGRNIQYF
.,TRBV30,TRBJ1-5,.,TGTGCCTGGAGTCTTGAGAATCAGCCCCAGCATTTT,CAWSLENQPQHF
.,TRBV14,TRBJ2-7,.,TGTGCCAGCAGCCAAGTCGCCGGGAGCTCCTACGAGCAGTACTTC,CASSQVAGSSYEQYF
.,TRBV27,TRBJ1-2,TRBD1,TGTGCCAGCAGTCAGCGCGGCCAGGGGGCGTGCGGCTACACCTTC,CASSQRGQGACGYTF
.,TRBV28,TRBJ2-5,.,TGTGCCACACTACAGGGTAGGGGAGAGACCCAGTACTTC,CATLQGRGETQYF
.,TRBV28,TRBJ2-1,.,TGTGCCAGCAGAACAGGGCCCTGGGACAATGAGCAGTTCTTC,CASRTGPWDNEQFF
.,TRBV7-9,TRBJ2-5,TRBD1,TGTGCCAGCTCCCAGACAGGGGGTAAGGTCCAAGAGACCCAGTACTTC,CASSQTGGKVQETQYF
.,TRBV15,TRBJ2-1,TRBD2,TGTGCCACCAGCAGAGGACTAGCGGGATCGGGTGAGCAGTTCTTC,CATSRGLAGSGEQFF
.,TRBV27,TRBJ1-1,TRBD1,TGTGCCAGCACTGCGAGGACAGGGGCGAGCACTGAAGCTTTCTTT,CASTARTGASTEAFF
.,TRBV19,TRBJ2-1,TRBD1,TGTGCCAGTAGTAATGACAGGGACGATGAGCAGTTCTTC,CASSNDRDDEQFF
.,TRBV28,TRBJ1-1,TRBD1,TGTGCCAGCAGTCCAGGACAGGGGAGGAACACTGAAGCTTTCTTT,CASSPGQGRNTEAFF
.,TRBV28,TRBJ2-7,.,TGTGCCAGCAGTCCGGAAGCTACTAGGGACAAGCTCCTACGAGCAGTACTCTTC,CASSPEATRDKLLRAVLF
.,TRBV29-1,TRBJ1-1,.,TGCAGCGTTGAAGATCTGGGGGAACTGACGAACACTGAAGCTTTCTTT,CSVEDLGELTNTEAFF
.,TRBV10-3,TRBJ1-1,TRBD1,TGTGCCATCAGTGAGTCTTTTCGGGACAGGAGAGCTTTCTTT,CAISESFRDRRAFF
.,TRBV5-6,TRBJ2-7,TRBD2,TGTGCCAGCAGCATCCCTTGGCCCTCAGCGGGAACCTACGAGCAGTACTTC,CASSIPWPSAGTYEQYF
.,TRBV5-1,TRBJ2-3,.,TGCGCCAGCGGTTGGGGGCGAGAAGATACGCAGTATTTT,CASGWGREDTQYF
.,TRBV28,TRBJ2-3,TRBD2,TGTGCCAGCAGTCCGACTAGCGGGAGGGGGTGGTTT,CASSPTSGRGWF
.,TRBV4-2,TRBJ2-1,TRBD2,TGTGCCAGCAGCCACCCCCGGTGGGAGGGATACAATGAGCAGTTCTTC,CASSHPRWEGYNEQFF
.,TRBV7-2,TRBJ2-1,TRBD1,TGTGCCAGCAGCTTTACGGACAGGTTATACAATGAGCAGTTCTTC,CASSFTDRLYNEQFF
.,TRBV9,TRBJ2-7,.,TGTGCCAGCAGCCCCCGGGACTTTCCCACCTACGAGCAGTACTTC,CASSPRDFPTYEQYF